This TCR beta chain was recovered during a study of sequential checkpoint blockade in melanoma. On the study more broadly: DNA from over 80 pretreatment tumor samples underwent TCRβ immunosequencing. General study points: Response in arm A was associated with pretreatment TIL clonality.

The protocol was immunoSEQ multiplex PCR, while the TCRdb copy is restricted to in-frame clones and leaves out a portion. Of some 8,000 clones listed, 28% are singletons. Per the germline V gene, CDR1 is MNHGY and CDR2 is SAAAGT. Trimming stripped 8 bases from V and 7 bases from J, with 12 bases between. CDR3 size: 12 residues. This clone was found a few times. The antigen is undetermined. Specified treatment: randomized to nivolumab then ipilimumab (arm A) or the reverse (arm B). This clonotype originated in a human donor with melanoma. The sample consisted of tumor tissue (inferred from file names), taken from a patient given nivolumab and ipilimumab in sequence. J is TRBJ2-1 and V is TRBV6-8; perhaps TRBD2 as D (6 bases). The CDR3 region is CASEGLHNEQFF. In DNA form, the CDR3 reads TGTGCCAGCGAGGGACTCCATAATGAGCAGTTCTTC.